Detailed here is one T cell receptor (beta chain). No antigen is known for it. These data come from a study of cytomegalovirus exposure and HLA in healthy donors. Study-level findings and limits: The classifier, whose performance was assessed in both the original and validation cohorts, reportedly diagnosed cytomegalovirus status with high specificity and sensitivity.

TCRdb's table, derived via immunoSEQ multiplex PCR, lists solely in-frame clones and lacks some. Among some 190,000 clones listed, roughly 86% were seen once. This clonotype was sampled from a woman younger than 30 in good health and CMV-seronegative. Sequencing was performed on PBMCs.

CDR3 loop: CASSKTGVTDTQYF. The CDR3 bases are TGCGCCAGCAGTAAGACAGGGGTCACAGATACGCAGTATTTT. This chain connects TRBV10-1 to TRBJ2-3; 8 bases agree with TRBD1. The germline V gene has CDR1 WNHNN and CDR2 SYGVQD (reference sequence). This CDR3 comprises 14 residues. After removal of 5 bases from V and 2 bases from J, the junction contained 3 bases not matched to a gene.